The 18 T cell receptor beta chains in this list originate from one sample, sequenced in a study of cytotoxic CD8 clonotypes in ibrutinib-treated CLL. Generated by immunoSEQ multiplex PCR, the TCRdb table keeps only in-frame clones and is missing some. The sample yields some 290,000 clones, about 80% seen once. The specimen comprised PBMCs, sampled before ibrutinib treatment. The receptors stem from a human donor with chronic lymphocytic leukemia.

The V gene is TRBV18, the J gene TRBJ2-7; TRBD2 is a possible D gene (5 bases). Germline V gives CDR1 KGHSH, CDR2 LQKENI. V lost 4 bases and J lost 5, with 15 bases in between. The CDR3 is made up of 14 amino acids. CDR3: CASSRVHGLDEQYF. The CDR3 coding sequence is TGTGCCAGCTCACGGGTGCACGGACTCGACGAGCAGTACTTC. Based on the CDR3 plus reference TRBV18 and TRBJ2-7, the full variable domain is NAGVMQNPRHLVRRRGQEARLRCSPMKGHSHVYWYRQLPEEGLKFMVYLQKENIIDESGMPKERFSAEFPKEGPSILRIQQVVRGDSAAYFCASSRVHGLDEQYFGPGTRLTVT.

The chain has TRBV30 and TRBJ2-4, with 11 bases aligning to TRBD1. Germline V lookup: CDR1 GTSNPN, CDR2 SVGIG (reference sequence). V shed 2 bases, J shed 4 bases, and the junction held 10 bases outside the gene matches. The CDR3 has 17 amino acids. The CDR3 DNA sequence: TGTGCCTGGAGTATTATAGGACAGGGGGCACCTAAAAACATTCAGTACTTC. It encodes CAWSIIGQGAPKNIQYF.

CDR3 DNA sequence: TGTGCCAGCAGCCCCGTGGGGGAAGTATACGAGCAGTACTTC. It encodes CASSPVGEVYEQYF. This chain links TRBV11-2 with TRBJ2-7; D possibly matches TRBD1 or TRBD2 (5 bases each). From germline, CDR1 is SGHAT and CDR2 FQNNGV. Trimming cost V 5 bases and J 4 bases, with 15 bases left between them. The length of the CDR3 is 14 residues.

V is TRBV5-4 and J is TRBJ2-3; the match to TRBD2 covers 7 bases. V lost 0 bases and J lost 4; bases outside the gene matches: 5. CDR1 is SGHNT, CDR2 YYREEE, per germline (reference sequence). This CDR3 has 15 amino acids. For the CDR3, the DNA is TGTGCCAGCAGCTTGGCTGGACTAGATGCAGATACGCAGTATTTT. Translation: CASSLAGLDADTQYF.

The chain joins TRBV5-1 to TRBJ2-1, with TRBD2 matching 14 bases. V lost 3 bases to trimming and J lost 7 bases; unmatched junction nucleotides: 9. Germline V gives CDR1 SGHRS, CDR2 YFSETQ. This CDR3 is built from 17 residues. The CDR3, as DNA: TGCGCCAGCAGCTCGGGACTAGCGGGAGATAAGGCGAATGAGCAGTTCTTC. Residues: CASSSGLAGDKANEQFF. Using reference TRBV5-1 and TRBJ2-1 for the parts outside the CDR3, the full variable domain is KAGVTQTPRYLIKTRGQQVTLSCSPISGHRSVSWYQQTPGQGLQFLFEYFSETQRNKGNFPGRFSGRQFSNSRSEMNVSTLELGDSALYLCASSSGLAGDKANEQFFGPGTRLTVL.

The chain couples TRBV5-1 to TRBJ2-2, with D maybe TRBD1 (5 bases). The CDR3 runs to 13 residues. V lost 4 bases and J 4 bases, leaving 8 bases between the germline ends. Germline values: CDR1 SGHRS, CDR2 YFSETQ. CDR3 amino acids: CASSATGTGELFF. The DNA of the CDR3 is TGCGCCAGCAGCGCAACAGGCACCGGGGAGCTGTTTTTT.

The chain uses TRBV19 and TRBJ1-1; TRBD1 matches 7 bases. CDR1 is LNHDA and CDR2 is SQIVND in the germline V gene (reference sequence). CDR3 size: 15 residues. V was clipped by 5 bases and J by 3 bases; unmatched bases: 9. This CDR3 is CASSLPTGWDTEAFF. CDR3 nucleotides: TGTGCCAGTAGTTTACCGACAGGGTGGGACACTGAAGCTTTCTTT. Full variable domain (remainder filled in from reference TRBV19 and TRBJ1-1): DGGITQSPKYLFRKEGQNVTLSCEQNLNHDAMYWYRQDPGQGLRLIYYSQIVNDFQKGDIAEGYSVSREKKESFPLTVTSAQKNPTAFYLCASSLPTGWDTEAFFGQGTRLTVV.

The J gene is TRBJ2-7, the V gene TRBV7-2, with TRBD2 matching over 12 bases. V lost 3 bases to trimming and J lost 7 bases; unmatched junction nucleotides: 7. CDR3 size: 15 residues. Germline CDR1 SGHTA, CDR2 FQGNSA. The CDR3 DNA is TGTGCCAGCAGCTTGCTAGCGGGAGGGCCTGGGGAGCAGTACTTC. Protein product: CASSLLAGGPGEQYF.

The rearrangement links TRBV6-6 to TRBJ2-7; tentatively, D is TRBD1 (6 bases). Trimming stripped 6 bases from V and 5 bases from J, with 14 bases between. CDR1 and CDR2 (germline): MNHNY, SVGAGI (reference sequence). CDR3 length equals 13 residues. In DNA form, the CDR3 reads TGTGCCAGCAGACCCGGACAGAGAAACGAGCAGTACTTC. As protein: CASRPGQRNEQYF.

This rearrangement joins TRBV6-5 to TRBJ2-7, with D possibly matching TRBD2 (6 bases). CDR1 and CDR2 (germline): MNHEY, SVGAGI. V was trimmed by 4 bases and J by 5 bases, leaving 15 bases between them. This CDR3 has 14 residues. CDR3 nucleotide sequence: TGTGCCAGCAGTTCCCGGGAGAGGAGGAACGAGCAGTACTTC. Translation gives CASSSRERRNEQYF.

The genes are TRBV9 and TRBJ1-1; 7 bases match TRBD1. The CDR3 runs 15 residues. With V trimmed by 4 bases and J by 4 bases, 10 bases remained unmatched. Per the germline V gene, CDR1 is SGDLS and CDR2 is YYNGEE. The CDR3 nucleotides are TGTGCCAGCAGCCCACGTTCAGGGGGGTCCACTGAAGCTTTCTTT. This codes for CASSPRSGGSTEAFF.

V is TRBV7-2 and J is TRBJ2-7; D possibly corresponds to TRBD2 (7 bases). CDR1 is SGHTA and CDR2 is FQGNSA in the germline V gene. The CDR3 has 14 amino acids. Trimming took off 3 bases at V and 4 bases at J, with 13 bases between the two ends. The DNA of the CDR3 is TGTGCCAGCAGCTTCAGGGGAGGGCCTTACGAGCAGTACTTC. This sequence encodes CASSFRGGPYEQYF.

This clone appeared a single time. The rearrangement uses TRBV14 and TRBJ2-1; D is ambiguous. The CDR3 is made up of 16 amino acids. V lost 4 bases to trimming and J lost 4 bases, with 17 bases between them. Germline values: CDR1 SGHDN, CDR2 FVKESK. The CDR3 is CASSREILERYNEQFF. The CDR3 DNA reads TGTGCCAGCAGCCGGGAAATACTCGAACGTTACAATGAGCAGTTCTTC.

The rearrangement uses TRBV14 and TRBJ1-2; weak D call: TRBD1 (6 bases). The germline V gene has CDR1 SGHDN and CDR2 FVKESK. The CDR3 spans 14 residues. V lost 0 bases, J lost 8 bases, and 13 bases lay in between. Written as DNA, the CDR3 is TGTGCCAGCAGCCAAGAACAGGGAGTCCCCGGCTACACCTTC. Encoded protein: CASSQEQGVPGYTF. Looking up the rest from reference TRBV14 and TRBJ1-2 gives the full variable domain: EAGVTQFPSHSVIEKGQTVTLRCDPISGHDNLYWYRRVMGKEIKFLLHFVKESKQDESGMPNNRFLAERTGGTYSTLKVQPAELEDSGVYFCASSQEQGVPGYTFGSGTRLTVV.

The CDR3 here is CAISDQLLDTQYF. As DNA, the CDR3 is TGTGCCATCAGTGACCAGTTATTAGATACGCAGTATTTT. The rearrangement uses TRBV10-3 and TRBJ2-3; D ambiguous. The ends were cut back, 3 bases at V and 5 bases at J, with 9 bases in the middle. The CDR3 covers 13 residues. CDR1 ENHRY and CDR2 SYGVKD come from the germline V gene.

This clone was picked up a small number of times. CDR3 bases: TGTGCCAGCTCACCCGACGGGTTTGAGCAGTACTTC. This translates into CASSPDGFEQYF. The chain links TRBV18 to TRBJ2-7; D not certain. CDR3 length: 12 residues. Germline assignment: CDR1 KGHSH and CDR2 LQKENI. Trimming shortened V by 3 bases and J by 7 bases, and 10 bases separated the two germline ends. The whole variable domain, remainder taken from reference TRBV18 and TRBJ2-7, is NAGVMQNPRHLVRRRGQEARLRCSPMKGHSHVYWYRQLPEEGLKFMVYLQKENIIDESGMPKERFSAEFPKEGPSILRIQQVVRGDSAAYFCASSPDGFEQYFGPGTRLTVT.

This clone was counted between two and nine times. The gene calls are TRBV7-2 and TRBJ2-1; D gene uncertain. Trimming pared 0 bases from V and 3 bases from J, leaving 6 bases between. The CDR3 sequence is 14 residues long. Germline V CDR1 and CDR2: SGHTA, FQGNSA. DNA of the CDR3: TGTGCCAGCAGCTTAGCGGTTCACTACAATGAGCAGTTCTTC. It encodes CASSLAVHYNEQFF.

The V gene is TRBV5-5, the J gene TRBJ2-3; D unresolved. V was pared by 0 bases and J by 2 bases, with 7 bases between. The CDR3 runs to 14 residues. Germline CDR1 SGHKS, CDR2 YYEKEE (reference sequence). CDR3 DNA: TGTGCCAGCAGCTTGGGCCCGGACACAGATACGCAGTATTTT. Residues: CASSLGPDTDTQYF.